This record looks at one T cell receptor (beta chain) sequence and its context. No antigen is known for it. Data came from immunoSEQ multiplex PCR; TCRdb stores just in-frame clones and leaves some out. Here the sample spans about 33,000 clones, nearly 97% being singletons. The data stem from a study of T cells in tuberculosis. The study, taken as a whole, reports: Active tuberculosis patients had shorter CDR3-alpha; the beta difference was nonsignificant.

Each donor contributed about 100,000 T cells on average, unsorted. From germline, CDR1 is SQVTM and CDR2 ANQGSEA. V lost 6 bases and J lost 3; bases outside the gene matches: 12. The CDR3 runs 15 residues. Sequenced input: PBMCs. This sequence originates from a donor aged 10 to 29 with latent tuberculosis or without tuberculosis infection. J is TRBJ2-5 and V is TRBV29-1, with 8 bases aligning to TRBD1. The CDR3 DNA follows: TGCAGCGTAAACCGGGACAGGAAAACTAAAGAGACCCAGTACTTC. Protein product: CSVNRDRKTKETQYF.